These 2 T cell receptor beta chains were all obtained from the same sample, sequenced in a study of T cells in localized non-small cell lung cancer. Profiling relied on immunoSEQ multiplex PCR, and the TCRdb table lists in-frame clones only, not all of them. The sample carries a few thousand clones, more than 25% recorded once. The sequencing used normal lung tissue next to the tumor, collected before any cancer treatment. The receptors derive from a woman aged 40-69 years with stage I lung adenocarcinoma.

The genes are TRBV9 and TRBJ2-7; no reliable D call. V was cut by 0 bases and J by 4 bases, with 11 bases left in between. Germline CDR1 reads SGDLS; CDR2 reads YYNGEE. The CDR3 has 14 amino acids. The CDR3 spells CASSVESLPYEQYF. The CDR3 DNA reads TGTGCCAGCAGCGTAGAGTCCCTGCCGTACGAGCAGTACTTC.

This clone is medium-sized in the sample. The rearrangement links TRBV9 to TRBJ1-3, with no clear D. CDR1 SGDLS and CDR2 YYNGEE come from the germline V gene. The CDR3 covers 15 residues. Trimming removed 1 base at V and 3 bases at J, with 11 bases between. The CDR3 coding sequence is TGTGCCAGCAGCGTATCCGGATTACTTGGAAACACCATATATTTT. This translates into CASSVSGLLGNTIYF.